This entry lists 16 T cell receptor beta chains sequenced from one sample in a study of CD8+ T cells in alopecia areata. It was cDNA, reverse transcribed from extracted RNA, that served as the sequencing template. The method was immunoSEQ multiplex PCR; TCRdb's version includes in-frame clones alone and lacks a portion of them. The sample lists about 120,000 clones; about 50% were seen once. The sample comprised NKG2D-low CD8+ T cells sorted from blood. The receptors shown here come from a human donor with alopecia areata.

The rearrangement uses TRBV29-1 and TRBJ2-5; either TRBD1 or TRBD2 may fit D (6 bases each). The CDR3 loop spans 16 amino acids. The V gene lost 5 bases and the J gene lost 0 bases, with 19 bases spanning the gap. Germline-derived CDR1 and CDR2 are SQVTM and ANQGSEA. CDR3 DNA sequence: TGCAGCGTTACGCCCCGCCGGGGGCGGAACCAAGAGACCCAGTACTTC. Translation: CSVTPRRGRNQETQYF.

This clone was counted a single time. The chain combines TRBV18 with TRBJ2-5; D not resolved. Germline CDR1 and CDR2: KGHSH and LQKENI. The CDR3 extends over 13 amino acids. The V gene lost 3 bases and the J gene lost 0 bases, with 5 bases spanning the gap. In DNA form, the CDR3 reads TGTGCCAGCTCACCCCAGGACCAAGAGACCCAGTACTTC. Translating it yields CASSPQDQETQYF.

The CDR3 spells CAWSGGVSTDTQYF. The CDR3 DNA sequence: TGTGCCTGGAGTGGAGGCGTTAGCACAGATACGCAGTATTTT. The gene calls are TRBV30 and TRBJ2-3, with no clear D. CDR3 length: 14 amino acids. CDR1 and CDR2 from the germline V gene are GTSNPN and SVGIG (reference sequence). V was shortened by 1 base and J by 0 bases, with 8 bases between the two germline ends.

The genes are TRBV5-1 and TRBJ2-7, with TRBD1 as a possible D gene (5 bases). Germline V gene lookup returns CDR1 SGHRS and CDR2 YFSETQ. The V gene lost 0 bases and the J gene lost 2 bases, with 15 bases spanning the gap. The CDR3 loop spans 16 amino acids. The CDR3 region has the DNA TGCGCCAGCAGCTTGGCCTTAGGGGATACGGCCTACGAGCAGTACTTC. Translated: CASSLALGDTAYEQYF.

This chain uses TRBV29-1 with TRBJ2-3, with a weak D call TRBD2 (5 bases). Germline values: CDR1 SQVTM, CDR2 ANQGSEA. Trimming pared 8 bases from V and 2 bases from J, leaving 8 bases between. The CDR3 runs to 11 residues. DNA of the CDR3: TGCAGCTCCCGGGACACAGATACGCAGTATTTT. Translated, it gives CSSRDTDTQYF.

This clone was seen more than once but under ten times. J is TRBJ1-4 and V is TRBV7-9; tentatively, D is TRBD1 (6 bases). Germline values: CDR1 SEHNR, CDR2 FQNEAQ (reference sequence). The V and J ends lost 3 bases and 8 bases respectively, with 10 bases between them. The CDR3 runs 13 residues. CDR3 region: CASSLGGEEKLFF. Written as DNA, the CDR3 is TGTGCCAGCAGCTTGGGGGGCGAGGAAAAACTGTTTTTT.

The V gene is TRBV29-1, the J gene TRBJ2-3, with TRBD1 identical over 8 bases. The V gene end was trimmed by 2 bases and the J gene end by 9 bases; junction bases not matched to a gene: 13. The CDR3 totals 15 residues. Germline V gene lookup returns CDR1 SQVTM and CDR2 ANQGSEA. The CDR3 reads CSVEHRTGFFITQYF. CDR3 DNA: TGCAGCGTTGAACACCGGACAGGGTTTTTCATCACGCAGTATTTT.

This clone was seen a handful of times. The J gene is TRBJ2-1, the V gene TRBV19, with 9 bases matching TRBD1. The CDR3 is 15 amino acids. Per the germline V gene, CDR1 is LNHDA and CDR2 is SQIVND (reference sequence). Losses at the gene ends were 5 bases for V and 3 bases for J; bases not matched to a gene: 5. In nucleotides, the CDR3 is TGTGCCAGTAGTCCTGACAGGGGGTACTACAATGAGCAGTTCTTC. Its translation is CASSPDRGYYNEQFF. The entire variable domain, with the rest obtained from reference TRBV19 and TRBJ2-1, is as follows: DGGITQSPKYLFRKEGQNVTLSCEQNLNHDAMYWYRQDPGQGLRLIYYSQIVNDFQKGDIAEGYSVSREKKESFPLTVTSAQKNPTAFYLCASSPDRGYYNEQFFGPGTRLTVL.

This clone appeared many times. V usage is TRBV7-9 and J usage is TRBJ2-3, with 10 bases matching TRBD1. This CDR3 region has 15 residues. V was pared by 5 bases and J by 2 bases, with 4 bases of the junction left unmatched. The germline CDR1 and CDR2 sequences are SEHNR and FQNEAQ (reference sequence). CDR3 DNA: TGTGCCAGCAGCCAAGGGACAGGGGACACAGATACGCAGTATTTT. Residues: CASSQGTGDTDTQYF.

This clone showed up just a few times. The CDR3 DNA sequence: TGTGCCAGCAGCGTCGGTACAGGGGTTGGAGAGACCCAGTACTTC. Its translation is CASSVGTGVGETQYF. The rearrangement links TRBV9 to TRBJ2-5, with 7 bases matching TRBD1. Trimming removed 2 bases from V and 4 bases from J; junction bases left unmatched: 8. Germline-derived CDR1 and CDR2 are SGDLS and YYNGEE. The CDR3 loop spans 15 amino acids.

The genes are TRBV23-1 and TRBJ2-1; 10 bases map to TRBD2. TRBV23-1 is designated an ORF whose function remains uncertain. V shed 6 bases, J shed 5 bases, and the junction held 7 bases outside the gene matches. This CDR3 contains 15 residues. The DNA for the CDR3 is TGCGCCAGCAGCCACAGACTAGCGGGTGACAATGAGCAGTTCTTC. Translating gives CASSHRLAGDNEQFF.

The rearrangement joins TRBV29-1 to TRBJ2-1, with TRBD2 matching over 8 bases. CDR3 length equals 14 residues. The V segment lost 6 bases and the J segment 5 bases; nucleotides outside the gene matches: 9. Germline V lookup: CDR1 SQVTM, CDR2 ANQGSEA. CDR3 in DNA: TGCAGCGTCGGGGGACTAGTGGGAGACAATGAGCAGTTCTTC. Translation gives CSVGGLVGDNEQFF.

V usage is TRBV30 and J usage is TRBJ2-2; the D is unclear. V shed 7 bases and J shed 5 bases, with 17 bases lying between them. Germline CDR1 and CDR2: GTSNPN and SVGIG (reference sequence). The CDR3 runs to 14 residues. The CDR3 loop is CALKTGLRTGELFF. In DNA form, the CDR3 reads TGTGCCTTGAAGACTGGCCTTAGGACCGGGGAGCTGTTTTTT.

J is TRBJ2-1 and V is TRBV27; 7 bases match TRBD2. There are 18 residues in the CDR3. V shed 3 bases and J 4 bases; nucleotides not matched to a gene: 15. Germline V gene sequence: CDR1 MNHEY, CDR2 SMNVEV (reference sequence). The CDR3 DNA sequence: TGTGCCAGCAGTTTGTCTGCGGGAGTAAGGTCGCAGTACAATGAGCAGTTCTTC. Encoded protein: CASSLSAGVRSQYNEQFF.

The rearrangement joins TRBV5-6 to TRBJ2-6, with D unclear. CDR3 length: 16 residues. V dropped 5 bases and J dropped 0 bases, with 12 bases sitting between them. CDR1 SGHDT and CDR2 YYEEEE come from the germline V gene. The CDR3 nucleotides read TGTGCCAGCAGAGACATGACATCCTCTGGGGCCAACGTCCTGACTTTC. Translating gives CASRDMTSSGANVLTF.

The chain joins TRBV19 to TRBJ2-1; D is undetermined. Germline V gives CDR1 LNHDA, CDR2 SQIVND (reference sequence). The CDR3 totals 13 residues. Trimming stripped 4 bases from V and 3 bases from J, with 7 bases between. CDR3 DNA sequence: TGTGCCAGTAGTAGTACAGACTACAATGAGCAGTTCTTC. Protein: CASSSTDYNEQFF.